This T cell receptor beta chain was sequenced during a study of long-term antiretroviral therapy in people with HIV. Study summary: The earliest samples came about a decade before the 2015 immediate-ART recommendation.

Run at survey level, the immunoSEQ assay was version v3.0. The table came from immunoSEQ multiplex PCR; TCRdb's copy has only in-frame clones and leaves some out. The data show over 35,000 clones, 85% to 95% seen once. The V gene's germline CDR1 is KGHSH and CDR2 LQKENI. The CDR3 has 14 amino acids. The V and J ends lost 5 bases and 1 base respectively, with 10 bases between them. Only United States sites treated participants with HIV. The rearrangement uses TRBV18 and TRBJ2-3, with TRBD1 as a possible D gene (6 bases). The sample here was unsorted PBMCs, taken 9 to 9.5 years after starting antiretroviral therapy. This TCR came from a man younger than 45 with HIV. The DNA for the CDR3 is TGTGCCAGCTCAAAGACAGGTGGCACAGATACGCAGTATTTT. Its protein is CASSKTGGTDTQYF.